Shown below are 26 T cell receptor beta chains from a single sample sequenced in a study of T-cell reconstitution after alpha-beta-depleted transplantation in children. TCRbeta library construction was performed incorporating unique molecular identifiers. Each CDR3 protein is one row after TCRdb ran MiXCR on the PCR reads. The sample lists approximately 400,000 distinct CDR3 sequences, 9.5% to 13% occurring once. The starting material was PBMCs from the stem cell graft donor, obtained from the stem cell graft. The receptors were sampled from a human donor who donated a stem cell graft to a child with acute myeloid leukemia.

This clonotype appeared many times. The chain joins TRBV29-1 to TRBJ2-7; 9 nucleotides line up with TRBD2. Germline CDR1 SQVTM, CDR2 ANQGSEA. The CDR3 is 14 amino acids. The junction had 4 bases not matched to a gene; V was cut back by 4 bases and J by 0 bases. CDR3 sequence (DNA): TGCAGCGTTGGGAAGACTAGCGGCTCCTACGAGCAGTACTTC. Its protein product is CSVGKTSGSYEQYF.

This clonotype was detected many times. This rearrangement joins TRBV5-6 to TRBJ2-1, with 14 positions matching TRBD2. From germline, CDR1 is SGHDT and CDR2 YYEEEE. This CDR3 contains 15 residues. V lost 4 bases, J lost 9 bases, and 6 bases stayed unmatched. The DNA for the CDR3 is TGTGCCAGCAGCCGGGGACTAGCGGGAGTTGGTGAGCAGTTCTTC. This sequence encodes CASSRGLAGVGEQFF.

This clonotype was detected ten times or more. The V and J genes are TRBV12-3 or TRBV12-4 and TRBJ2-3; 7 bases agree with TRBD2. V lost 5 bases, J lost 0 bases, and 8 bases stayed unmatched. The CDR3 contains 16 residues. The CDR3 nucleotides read TGTGCCAGCAGTCCAAATAGCGGGCGTAGCACAGATACGCAGTATTTT. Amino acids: CASSPNSGRSTDTQYF.

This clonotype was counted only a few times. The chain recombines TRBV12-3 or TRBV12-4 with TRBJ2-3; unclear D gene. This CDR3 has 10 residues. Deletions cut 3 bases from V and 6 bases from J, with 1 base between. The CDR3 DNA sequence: TGTGCCAGCAGTTTTGATACGCAGTATTTT. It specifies CASSFDTQYF.

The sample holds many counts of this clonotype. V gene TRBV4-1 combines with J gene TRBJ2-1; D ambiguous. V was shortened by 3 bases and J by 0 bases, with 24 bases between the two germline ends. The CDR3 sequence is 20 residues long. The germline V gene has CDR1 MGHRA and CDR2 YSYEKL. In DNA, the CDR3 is TGCGCCAGCAGCCAGATAGAATCGATAGGGCCCGAGAGCTCCTACAATGAGCAGTTCTTC. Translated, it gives CASSQIESIGPESSYNEQFF.

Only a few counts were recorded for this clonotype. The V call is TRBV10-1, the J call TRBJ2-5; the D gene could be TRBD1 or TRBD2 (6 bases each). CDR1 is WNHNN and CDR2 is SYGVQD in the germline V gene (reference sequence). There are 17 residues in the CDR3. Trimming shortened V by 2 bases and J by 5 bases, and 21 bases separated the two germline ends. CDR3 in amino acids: CASSEPLNRGLWETQYF. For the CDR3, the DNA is TGCGCCAGCAGTGAGCCTCTTAATCGGGGGCTGTGGGAGACCCAGTACTTC.

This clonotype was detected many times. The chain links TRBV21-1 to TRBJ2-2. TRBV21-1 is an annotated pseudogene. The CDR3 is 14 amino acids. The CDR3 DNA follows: TGTGCCAGCAGCTTTCTCGGGAGCACCGGGGAGCTGTTTTTT. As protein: CASSFLGSTGELFF.

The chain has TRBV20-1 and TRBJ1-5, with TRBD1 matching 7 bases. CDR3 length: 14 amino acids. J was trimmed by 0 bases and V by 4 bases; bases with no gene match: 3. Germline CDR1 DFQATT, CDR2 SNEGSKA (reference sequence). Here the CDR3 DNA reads TGCAGTGCTACCGGGACAGATAGCAATCAGCCCCAGCATTTT. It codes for CSATGTDSNQPQHF.

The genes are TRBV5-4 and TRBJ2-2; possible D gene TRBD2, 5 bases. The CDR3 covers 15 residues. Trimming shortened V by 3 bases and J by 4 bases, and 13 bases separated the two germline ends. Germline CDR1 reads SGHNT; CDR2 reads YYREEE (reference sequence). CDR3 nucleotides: TGTGCCAGCAGCTCCTCGAGGGCAGCCACCGGGGAGCTGTTTTTT. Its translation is CASSSSRAATGELFF.

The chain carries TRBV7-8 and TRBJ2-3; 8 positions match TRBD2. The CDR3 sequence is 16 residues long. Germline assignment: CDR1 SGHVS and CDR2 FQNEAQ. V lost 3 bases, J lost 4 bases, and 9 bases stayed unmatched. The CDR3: CASSFGLALGADTQYF. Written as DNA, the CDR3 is TGTGCCAGCAGCTTTGGACTAGCTTTAGGGGCAGATACGCAGTATTTT.

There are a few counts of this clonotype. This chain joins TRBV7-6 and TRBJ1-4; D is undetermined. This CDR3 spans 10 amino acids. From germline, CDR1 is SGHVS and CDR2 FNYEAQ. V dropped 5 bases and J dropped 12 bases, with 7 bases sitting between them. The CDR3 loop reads CASSSRELFF. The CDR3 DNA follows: TGTGCCAGCAGCAGCCGGGAACTGTTTTTT.

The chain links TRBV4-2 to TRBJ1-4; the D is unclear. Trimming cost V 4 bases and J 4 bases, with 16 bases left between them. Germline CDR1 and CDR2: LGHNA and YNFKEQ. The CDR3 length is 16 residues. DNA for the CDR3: TGTGCCAGCAGCCCTATCGGCGGGCAGCTTAATGAAAAACTGTTTTTT. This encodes CASSPIGGQLNEKLFF.

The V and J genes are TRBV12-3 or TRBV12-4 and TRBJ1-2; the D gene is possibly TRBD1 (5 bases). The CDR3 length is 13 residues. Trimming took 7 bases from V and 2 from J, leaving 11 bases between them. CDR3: CASTPRTNYGYTF. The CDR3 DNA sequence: TGTGCCAGCACCCCGAGGACAAACTATGGCTACACCTTC.

The CDR3 spells CASSDGTLLKETQYF. The DNA of the CDR3 is TGTGCCAGCAGTGACGGAACCCTACTCAAAGAGACCCAGTACTTC. The rearrangement uses TRBV6-4 and TRBJ2-5; D is unclear. The CDR3 has 15 residues. The germline gives CDR1 MRHNA, CDR2 SNTAGT. Trimming cost V 2 bases and J 3 bases, with 13 bases left between them.

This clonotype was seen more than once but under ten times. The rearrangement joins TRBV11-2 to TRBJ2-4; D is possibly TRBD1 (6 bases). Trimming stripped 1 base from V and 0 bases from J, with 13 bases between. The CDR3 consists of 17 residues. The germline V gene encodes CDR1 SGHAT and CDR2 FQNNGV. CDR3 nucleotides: TGTGCCAGCAGCTTAGGAAAGGACAGTCGAGCCAAAAACATTCAGTACTTC. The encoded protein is CASSLGKDSRAKNIQYF. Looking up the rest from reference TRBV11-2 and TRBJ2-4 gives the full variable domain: EAGVAQSPRYKIIEKRQSVAFWCNPISGHATLYWYQQILGQGPKLLIQFQNNGVVDDSQLPKDRFSAERLKGVDSTLKIQPAKLEDSAVYLCASSLGKDSRAKNIQYFGAGTRLSVL.

CDR3 sequence (DNA): TGTGCCAGCAGTTACGGGACGGCGGTCGAGCAGTACTTC. Translation gives CASSYGTAVEQYF. V is TRBV6-6 and J is TRBJ2-7; the D call may be TRBD1 or TRBD2 (5 bases each). Per the germline V gene, CDR1 is MNHNY and CDR2 is SVGAGI (reference sequence). Trimming cost V 2 bases and J 6 bases, with 11 bases left between them. The CDR3 sequence is 13 residues long.

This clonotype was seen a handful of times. CDR3 DNA: TGCAGTGCTAGGGAACAGGGGGCGCGCACTGAAGCTTTCTTT. Amino acids: CSAREQGARTEAFF. This sequence joins TRBV20-1 and TRBJ1-1; 9 positions match TRBD1. Germline V gives CDR1 DFQATT, CDR2 SNEGSKA (reference sequence). The length of the CDR3 is 14 residues. The V and J ends lost 3 bases and 4 bases, in that order; junction bases with no gene match: 6.

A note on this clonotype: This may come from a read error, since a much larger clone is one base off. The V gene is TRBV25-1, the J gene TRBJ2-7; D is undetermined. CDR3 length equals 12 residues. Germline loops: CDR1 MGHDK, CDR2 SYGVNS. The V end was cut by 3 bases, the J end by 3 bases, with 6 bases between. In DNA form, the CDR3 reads TGTGCCAGCAGTGACGGTCGCTACGAGCAGTACGTC. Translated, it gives CASSDGRYEQYV.

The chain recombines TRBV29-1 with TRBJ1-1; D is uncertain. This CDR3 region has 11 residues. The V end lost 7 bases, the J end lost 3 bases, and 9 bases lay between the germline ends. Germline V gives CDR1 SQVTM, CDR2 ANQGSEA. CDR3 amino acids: CSAGRDTEAFF. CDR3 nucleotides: TGCAGCGCCGGCCGGGACACTGAAGCTTTCTTT.

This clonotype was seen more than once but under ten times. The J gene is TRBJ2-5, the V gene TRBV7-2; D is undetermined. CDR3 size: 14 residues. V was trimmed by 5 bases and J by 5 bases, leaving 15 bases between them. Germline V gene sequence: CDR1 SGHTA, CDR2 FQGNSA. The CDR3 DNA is TGTGCCAGCAGCCCCCGGTGGACGAGGGAGACCCAGTACTTC. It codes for CASSPRWTRETQYF.

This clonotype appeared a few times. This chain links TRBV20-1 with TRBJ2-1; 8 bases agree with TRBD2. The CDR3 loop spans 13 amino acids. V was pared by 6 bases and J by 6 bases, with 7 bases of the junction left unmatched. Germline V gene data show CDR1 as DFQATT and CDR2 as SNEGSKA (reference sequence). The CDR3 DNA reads TGCAGTGCCGGGGGGACTAGATTCAATGAGCAGTTCTTC. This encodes CSAGGTRFNEQFF.

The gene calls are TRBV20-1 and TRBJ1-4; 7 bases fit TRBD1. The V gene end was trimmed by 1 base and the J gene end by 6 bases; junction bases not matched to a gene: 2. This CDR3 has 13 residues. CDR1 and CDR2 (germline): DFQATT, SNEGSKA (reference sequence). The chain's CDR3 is CSARGDRHEKLFF. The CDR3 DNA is TGCAGTGCTAGAGGGGACAGACATGAAAAACTGTTTTTT.

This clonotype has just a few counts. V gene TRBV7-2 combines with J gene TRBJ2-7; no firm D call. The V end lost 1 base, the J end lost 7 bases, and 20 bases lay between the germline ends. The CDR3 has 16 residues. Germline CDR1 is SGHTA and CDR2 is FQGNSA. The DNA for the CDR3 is TGTGCCAGCAGCTTAGATTCCGGGCTGCTTAGGGAAGAGCAGTACTTC. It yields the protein CASSLDSGLLREEQYF. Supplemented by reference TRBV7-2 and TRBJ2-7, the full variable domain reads GAGVSQSPSNKVTEKGKDVELRCDPISGHTALYWYRQSLGQGLEFLIYFQGNSAPDKSGLPSDRFSAERTGGSVSTLTIQRTQQEDSAVYLCASSLDSGLLREEQYFGPGTRLTVT.

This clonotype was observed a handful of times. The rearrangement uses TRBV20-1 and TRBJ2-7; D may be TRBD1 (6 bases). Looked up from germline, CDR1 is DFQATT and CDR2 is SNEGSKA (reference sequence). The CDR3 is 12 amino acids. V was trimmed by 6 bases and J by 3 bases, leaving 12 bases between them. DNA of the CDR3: TGCAGTGCCACCCGGGACAACTACGAGCAGTACTTC. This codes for CSATRDNYEQYF.

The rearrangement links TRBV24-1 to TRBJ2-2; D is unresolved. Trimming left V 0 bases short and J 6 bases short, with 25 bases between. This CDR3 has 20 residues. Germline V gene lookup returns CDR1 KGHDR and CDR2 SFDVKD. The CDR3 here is CATSDLLKVGYEISPGELFF. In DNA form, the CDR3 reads TGTGCCACCAGTGATTTGCTTAAGGTTGGTTATGAGATTTCCCCCGGGGAGCTGTTTTTT.

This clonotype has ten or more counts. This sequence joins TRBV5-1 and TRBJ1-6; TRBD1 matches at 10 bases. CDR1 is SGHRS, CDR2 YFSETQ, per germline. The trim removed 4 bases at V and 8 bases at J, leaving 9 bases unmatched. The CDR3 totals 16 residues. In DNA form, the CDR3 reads TGCGCCAGCAGCCACATGCGCGGGACAGGGGATTCACCCCTCCACTTT. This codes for CASSHMRGTGDSPLHF.